This TCR beta chain was captured by sequencing in a study of T cell responses to AZD1222 COVID-19 vaccine (dated by TCRdb to the early 2020s). The study in broad terms: Because spike-specific TCR depth and breadth did not differ between the two schedules, AZD1222 recipients who got a second dose at roughly 4 weeks were pooled with those who got a second dose at roughly 12 weeks. TCR sequencing was performed for some 250 trial participants, of whom around 210 were given two doses of AZD1222 and roughly 25 were given two doses of MenACWY control vaccine. Trial participants were enrolled by age into subgroups of 18-55, 56-69 and 70-plus years, and about 150, 27 and 61 TCR-sequenced participants, respectively, were included in these subgroups. Study-wide findings and limitations: Epitopes outside the regions mutated in the B.1.351 and B.1.1.7 variants were reportedly recognized by nearly half of the unique spike-specific TCRs. Conclusions about previously exposed vaccinees are limited, since just 6 or 7 AZD1222 recipients were seropositive for SARS-CoV-2 at baseline. Because no day 14 peak-response samples were available, the repertoires could be characterized only after the peak T cell response. CD4 TCRs associated with the vaccine covered the entire spike protein, and the dominant responses were in regions 160-218 and 743-854. The 56-69-year group was small, and its depth increase did not reach significance, likely because of low power. Participants were mostly white British, with more females than males. The authors suggested clonal diversity may have been underestimated. After two AZD1222 doses, both the breadth and the depth of spike-specific TCRs were significantly higher than at day 0 and than in MenACWY recipients.

Read against the paper, the sample's time point label means: baseline before first vaccination. Vaccinee samples were obtained from the UK trials COV001 and COV002, which included a single-blind randomized controlled phase 2/3 trial of AZD1222 (ChAdOx1 nCoV-19) in healthy adults. For TCRbeta chain sequencing, PBMC samples from trial participants were taken at day 0 and at day 28 after the second dose. Inclusive of the bounding cysteine and phenylalanine, the CDR3 is 14 residues long. Kept here is only the CDR3 DNA, which spans 42 bases and is read in frame from base 1. Trimming costs V 3 bases and J 3 bases, and their ends lie 12 bases apart. Based on the germline V gene (reference sequence), the CDR1 and CDR2 sequences are LNHDA and SQIVND. The CDR3 regions of human TCRbeta chains were analyzed by immunosequencing. In the original analysis: Repertoire TCRs were matched against a reference library of SARS-CoV-2-specific TCRs generated with the MIRA antigen-specificity platform. Breadth was defined as the fraction of unique TCRs that were SARS-CoV-2-associated, and depth was defined as the fraction of total T cells that were SARS-CoV-2-associated. Using the MIRA data, each spike-specific TCR was assigned both to the spike region to which the TCR was reactive and to a CD4 or CD8 class. Log10-transformed breadth and depth values were compared by one-way ANOVA with Sidak's multiple comparisons tests. TCRdb carries this immuneACCESS record with in-frame sequences only. Its versions omit some clonotypes, under half of them owing to an unresolved V gene in the studies checked, with the rest unexplained. V, J and clone size were drawn from that table, and D and trimming were deduced from the DNA. This sample is represented by about 76,000 clones; around nine tenths of them were singletons. The ten largest clones capture 11% of the sample.

Worth noting for this clone: What this receptor recognizes is not known. No much larger clone is present one base from it, and per-base qualities are unavailable.

The source was peripheral blood, collected on day 0 of AZD1222 vaccination. The sequence derives from an adult in good health. The rearranged segments are TRBV19 and TRBJ2-7; the D gene is perhaps TRBD1 or TRBD2, as each covers 5 bases. In nucleotides, the sequence is TGTGCCAGTAGTATCGGGACGGATAGCTACGAGCAGTACTTC. Protein translation: CASSIGTDSYEQYF.